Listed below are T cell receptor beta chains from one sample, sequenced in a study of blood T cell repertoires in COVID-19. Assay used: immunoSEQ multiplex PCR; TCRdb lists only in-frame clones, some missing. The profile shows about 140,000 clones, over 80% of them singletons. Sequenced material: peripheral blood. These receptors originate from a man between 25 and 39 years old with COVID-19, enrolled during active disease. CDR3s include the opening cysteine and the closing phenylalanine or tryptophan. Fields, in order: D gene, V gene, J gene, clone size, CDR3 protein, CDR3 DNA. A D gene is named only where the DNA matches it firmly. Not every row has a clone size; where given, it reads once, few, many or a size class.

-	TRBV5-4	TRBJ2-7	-	CASSPGALSSYEQYF	TGTGCCAGCAGCCCAGGGGCCCTCAGCTCCTACGAGCAGTACTTC
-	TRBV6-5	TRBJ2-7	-	CASSYEGLRGEQYF	TGTGCCAGCAGTTACGAGGGCCTCCGGGGCGAGCAGTACTTC
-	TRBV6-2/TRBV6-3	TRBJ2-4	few	CASSYSTSGIAKNIQYF	TGTGCCAGCAGTTACTCGACGAGCGGAATAGCCAAAAACATTCAGTACTTC
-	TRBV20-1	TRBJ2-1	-	CSALSYEQFF	TGCAGTGCTCTTAGCTATGAGCAGTTCTTC
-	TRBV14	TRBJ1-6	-	CASSQTGRGSPLHF	TGTGCCAGCAGCCAAACAGGGAGGGGGTCACCCCTCCACTTT
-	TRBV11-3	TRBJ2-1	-	CASSLGQSSEQFF	TGTGCCAGCAGCTTGGGACAATCTAGCGAGCAGTTCTTC
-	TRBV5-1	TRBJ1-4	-	CASSLDREGEKLFF	TGCGCCAGCAGCTTGGACAGGGAAGGTGAAAAACTGTTTTTT
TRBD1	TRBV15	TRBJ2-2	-	CATSKGTGIRGELFF	TGTGCCACCAGCAAAGGGACAGGAATCCGCGGGGAGCTGTTTTTT
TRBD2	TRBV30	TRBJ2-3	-	CAWGRGLAGANTDTQYF	TGTGCCTGGGGGCGGGGACTAGCGGGCGCCAACACAGATACGCAGTATTTT
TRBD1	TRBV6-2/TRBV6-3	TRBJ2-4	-	CASSSKTGGLTKNIQYF	TGTGCCAGCAGTTCCAAGACAGGGGGCTTAACCAAAAACATTCAGTACTTC
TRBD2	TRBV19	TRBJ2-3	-	CASSLAGADTQYF	TGTGCCAGTAGCCTAGCGGGGGCAGATACGCAGTATTTT
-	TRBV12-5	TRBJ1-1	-	CASGLPPPGNTEAFF	TGTGCTAGTGGTTTGCCCCCCCCAGGGAACACTGAAGCTTTCTTT
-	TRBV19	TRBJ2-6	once	CASSKQSSGANVLTF	TGTGCCAGTAGTAAACAGAGCTCTGGGGCCAACGTCCTGACTTTC
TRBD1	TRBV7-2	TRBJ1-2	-	CASSLGTGSYGYTF	TGTGCCAGCAGCTTAGGGACAGGGAGCTATGGCTACACCTTC
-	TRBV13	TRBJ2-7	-	CASSSRRESSYEQYF	TGTGCCAGCAGCTCCCGCAGGGAAAGCTCCTACGAGCAGTACTTC
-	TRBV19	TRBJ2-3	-	CASSLRQVTDTQYF	TGTGCCAGTAGTCTCCGACAGGTTACAGATACGCAGTATTTT
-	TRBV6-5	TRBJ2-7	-	CASSTERGEQYF	TGTGCCAGCAGTACGGAACGAGGCGAGCAGTACTTC
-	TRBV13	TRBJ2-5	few	CASSLTTGWVEETQYF	TGTGCCAGCAGCCTGACCACAGGGTGGGTAGAAGAGACCCAGTACTTC
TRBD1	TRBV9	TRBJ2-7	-	CASSTFQGAGLDEQYF	TGTGCCAGCAGCACATTCCAGGGGGCCGGCTTGGACGAGCAGTACTTC
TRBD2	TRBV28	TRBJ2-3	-	CASSPRGLAGEDTQYF	TGTGCCAGCAGCCCTAGGGGACTAGCGGGAGAAGATACGCAGTATTTT
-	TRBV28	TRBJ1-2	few	CASRRAGYGYTF	TGTGCCAGCCGCCGGGCGGGCTATGGCTACACCTTC
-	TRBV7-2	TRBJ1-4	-	CASSFSWRQANEKLFF	TGTGCCAGCAGCTTTTCGTGGAGACAGGCTAATGAAAAACTGTTTTTT
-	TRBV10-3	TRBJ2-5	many	CAISERRDKETQYF	TGTGCCATCAGTGAGCGACGGGACAAAGAGACCCAGTACTTC
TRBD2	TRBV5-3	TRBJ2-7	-	CARSRTLGLAGAYEQYF	TGTGCCAGAAGCAGGACTCTAGGACTAGCGGGAGCCTACGAGCAGTACTTC
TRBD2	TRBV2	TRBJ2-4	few	CASSVTSGSYNRSKNIQYF	TGTGCCAGCAGTGTCACTAGCGGGAGTTACAATCGATCCAAAAACATTCAGTACTTC
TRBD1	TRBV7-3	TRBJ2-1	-	CASGDRSNEQFF	TGTGCCAGCGGGGACAGGTCCAATGAGCAGTTCTTC
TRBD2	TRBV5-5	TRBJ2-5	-	CASSLGLAVSKETQYF	TGTGCCAGCAGCTTGGGCCTAGCGGTTTCTAAAGAGACCCAGTACTTC
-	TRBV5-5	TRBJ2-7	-	CASSQGQKSYEQYF	TGTGCCAGCAGTCAGGGACAAAAAAGCTACGAGCAGTACTTC
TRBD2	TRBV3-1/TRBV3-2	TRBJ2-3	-	CASSQVSAGGSTDTQYF	TGTGCCAGCAGCCAAGTCTCAGCGGGAGGGAGCACAGATACGCAGTATTTT
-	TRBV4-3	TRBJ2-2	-	CASSPEGSSNTGELFF	TGCGCCAGCAGCCCGGAAGGTAGCTCCAACACCGGGGAGCTGTTTTTT
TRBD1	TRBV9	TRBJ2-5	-	CASSVGSGGETQYF	TGTGCCAGCAGCGTAGGTTCAGGGGGAGAGACCCAGTACTTC
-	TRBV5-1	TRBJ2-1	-	CASSLEGRKEGEQFF	TGCGCCAGCAGCTTGGAGGGTAGAAAGGAGGGTGAGCAGTTCTTC
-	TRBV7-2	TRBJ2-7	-	CASSSSRGYEQYF	TGTGCCAGCAGCTCGTCTAGGGGCTACGAGCAGTACTTC
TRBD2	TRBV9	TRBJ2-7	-	CASSVGREGREQYF	TGTGCCAGCAGCGTAGGGCGGGAGGGCCGCGAGCAGTACTTC
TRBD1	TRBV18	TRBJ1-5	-	CASSPETGDYQPQHF	TGTGCCAGCTCACCTGAGACAGGGGATTATCAGCCCCAGCATTTT
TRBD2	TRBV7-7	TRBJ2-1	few	CASSPGLGREQFF	TGTGCTAGCAGCCCCGGCCTCGGGAGGGAGCAGTTCTTC
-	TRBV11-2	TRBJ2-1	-	CASSQSSGEQFF	TGTGCCAGCAGCCAAAGCTCCGGTGAGCAGTTCTTC
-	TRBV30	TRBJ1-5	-	CAWSEGGSNQPQHF	TGTGCCTGGAGTGAGGGAGGAAGCAATCAGCCCCAGCATTTT
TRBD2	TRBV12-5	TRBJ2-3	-	CASGLGLAGGTDTQYF	TGTGCTAGTGGCCTCGGACTAGCGGGAGGTACAGATACGCAGTATTTT
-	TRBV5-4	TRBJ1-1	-	CASSSYSGTEAFF	TGTGCCAGCAGCTCCTATTCGGGAACTGAAGCTTTCTTT
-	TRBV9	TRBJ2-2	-	CASSVAATSSTGELFF	TGTGCCAGCAGCGTAGCTGCAACTAGTAGCACCGGGGAGCTGTTTTTT
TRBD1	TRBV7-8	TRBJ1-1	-	CASSLRDRKNTEAFF	TGTGCCAGCAGCCTTAGGGACAGAAAGAACACTGAAGCTTTCTTT
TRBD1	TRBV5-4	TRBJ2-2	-	CASSLAQRGPNTGELFF	TGTGCCAGCAGCTTGGCCCAGAGGGGGCCGAACACCGGGGAGCTGTTTTTT
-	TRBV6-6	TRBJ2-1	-	CASSRDTDAYNEQFF	TGTGCCAGCAGCCGGGACACCGACGCCTACAATGAGCAGTTCTTC
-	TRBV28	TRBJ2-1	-	CASSSTGSLTNEQFF	TGTGCCAGCAGTTCCACAGGGTCCCTTACCAATGAGCAGTTCTTC
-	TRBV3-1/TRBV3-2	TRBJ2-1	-	CASSQGGPFGEQFF	TGTGCCAGCAGCCAAGGGGGCCCCTTCGGTGAGCAGTTCTTC
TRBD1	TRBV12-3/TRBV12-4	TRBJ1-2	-	CASSLTGDSSYF	TGTGCCAGCAGTTTAACAGGGGACAGTTCATACTTC
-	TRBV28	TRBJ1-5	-	CATHGGEQNQPQHF	TGTGCCACCCATGGGGGGGAACAGAATCAGCCCCAGCATTTT
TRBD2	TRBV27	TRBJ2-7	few	CASSSSGHNYEQYF	TGTGCCAGCAGTTCTAGCGGGCATAACTACGAGCAGTACTTC
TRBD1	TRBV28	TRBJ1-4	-	CASSSGTGQNEKLFF	TGTGCCAGCAGTTCGGGGACAGGGCAAAATGAAAAACTGTTTTTT
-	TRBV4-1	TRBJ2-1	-	CASSQDSLSSYNEQFF	TGCGCCAGCAGCCAAGATAGCCTAAGCTCCTACAATGAGCAGTTCTTC
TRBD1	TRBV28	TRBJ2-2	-	CASSWGGQGTGELFF	TGTGCCAGCAGTTGGGGGGGACAGGGCACCGGGGAGCTGTTTTTT
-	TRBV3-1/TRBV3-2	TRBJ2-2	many	CASSQVDRLNTGELFF	TGTGCCAGCAGCCAAGTAGACAGACTCAACACCGGGGAGCTGTTTTTT
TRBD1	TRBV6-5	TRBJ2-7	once	CASTGRGISYEQYF	TGTGCCAGCACGGGCAGGGGGATCTCCTACGAGCAGTACTTC
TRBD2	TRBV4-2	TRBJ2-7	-	CASSQDSSGVYEQYF	TGTGCCAGCAGCCAAGATTCTAGCGGGGTTTACGAGCAGTACTTC
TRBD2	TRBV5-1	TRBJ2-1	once	CASSLAALAGYNEQFF	TGCGCCAGCAGCTTGGCAGCACTAGCGGGTTACAATGAGCAGTTCTTC
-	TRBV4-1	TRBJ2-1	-	CASSIREPGNEQFF	TGCGCCAGCAGTATCAGGGAACCGGGCAATGAGCAGTTCTTC